The source of this TCR beta chain is a study of shared clonotypes between healthy human individuals. Study-level points and caveats: Despite large depth, sorted-subset datasets appeared incompletely sequenced.

This clone was counted once. What it binds is not known. Germline V lookup: CDR1 MNHEY, CDR2 SVGAGI. Trimming cost V 6 bases and J 1 base, with 12 bases left between them. The CDR3 is 14 residues long. The assay was immunoSEQ multiplex PCR, and TCRdb's table has in-frame clones only and misses some. The repertoire holds approximately 2.1 million clones, with 80% to 95% as singletons. Each of the donors was a healthy adult who was HIV-negative and had not had a recent acute infection or vaccination. The sequence was collected from a man aged 18 to 30 in good health. Some clones in this sample may be carry-over from other donors' samples. V is TRBV6-5 and J is TRBJ1-1; a weak D match, TRBD1 (6 bases). Sequencing was carried out using naive CD4+ T cells from PBMCs. The subset denotes: CD45RA+ positively selected. CDR3 amino acids: CASRDRASNTEAFF. In DNA, the CDR3 is TGTGCCAGCAGGGACAGAGCCTCGAACACTGAAGCTTTCTTT.